A single sample gave rise to the 12 T cell receptor beta chains below, sequenced in a study of blood T cells in healthy people across ages. A second PCR, run for roughly 6 to 11 cycles, used a sample-barcoded 5' primer plus a J-beta primer mix. TCRdb itself ran the 5' RACE reads through MiXCR, one entry per CDR3 protein. The repertoire has around 1,600,000 distinct CDR3 sequences, 35% to 45% of them found once; the top ten carry less than 5%. What was sequenced was blood. These receptors were obtained from a woman between 18 and 30 years old in good health.

This sequence joins TRBV6-2 or TRBV6-3 and TRBJ2-1; D remains unclear. CDR1 is MNHEY, CDR2 SVGEGT, per germline. Trimming stripped 7 bases from V and 14 bases from J, with 15 bases between. This CDR3 region has 11 residues. CDR3 amino acids: CASTNSIREFF. The CDR3 coding sequence is TGTGCCAGCACTAATAGTATACGGGAGTTCTTC.

The J gene is TRBJ1-1, the V gene TRBV20-1; unclear D gene. Germline CDR1 DFQATT, CDR2 SNEGSKA (reference sequence). V lost 3 bases to trimming and J lost 6 bases, with 8 bases between them. This CDR3 is 11 amino acids long. CDR3 loop: CSARAGAEAFF. The CDR3 bases are TGCAGTGCTAGGGCAGGCGCTGAAGCTTTCTTT.

This clonotype turned up a few times. V gene TRBV7-2 combines with J gene TRBJ2-1; no firm D call. V gave up 5 bases and J gave up 12 bases, with 11 bases separating them. Per germline, CDR1 SGHTA and CDR2 FQGNSA. This CDR3 region has 11 residues. The DNA for the CDR3 is TGTGCCAGCAGCCCTAACTACGTGCAGTTCTTC. Translating it yields CASSPNYVQFF.

The rearrangement joins TRBV6-2 or TRBV6-3 to TRBJ2-7, with 9 bases identical to TRBD2. CDR3 length equals 15 residues. V was pared by 7 bases and J by 2 bases, with 9 bases of the junction left unmatched. Germline V gene sequence: CDR1 MNHEY, CDR2 SVGEGT. The CDR3 DNA reads TGTGCCAGCAAGGTGGCTAGCGGGACCGCCTACGAGCAGTACTTC. Encoded protein: CASKVASGTAYEQYF.

V usage is TRBV7-9 and J usage is TRBJ1-2; D is perhaps TRBD1 (5 bases). The CDR3 sequence is 15 residues long. CDR1 is SEHNR, CDR2 FQNEAQ, per germline (reference sequence). Trimming took off 5 bases at V and 4 bases at J, with 17 bases between the two ends. The CDR3 DNA follows: TGTGCCAGCAGCAGTGAACCGGGGGTCGGCTATGGCTACACCTTC. It codes for CASSSEPGVGYGYTF.

V and J are TRBV6-4 and TRBJ2-7; D may be TRBD2 (5 bases). This CDR3 has 14 amino acids. Germline loops: CDR1 MRHNA, CDR2 SNTAGT. Trimming cost V 8 bases and J 7 bases, with 21 bases left between them. The CDR3 bases are TGTGCCAGCTCAGTGACTGGGGAGCGGAATGAGCAGTACTTC. This encodes CASSVTGERNEQYF.

The rearrangement joins TRBV20-1 to TRBJ2-1, with 7 bases that match TRBD2. Germline V lookup: CDR1 DFQATT, CDR2 SNEGSKA (reference sequence). The trim removed 0 bases at V and 5 bases at J, leaving 10 bases unmatched. This CDR3 has 16 residues. The CDR3 nucleotides read TGCAGTGCTAGAGAGCCCGCAGCGGGATACCACAATGAGCAGTTCTTC. Its translation: CSAREPAAGYHNEQFF.

This clonotype was picked up a small number of times. The chain joins TRBV12-3 or TRBV12-4 to TRBJ2-7; D perhaps matches TRBD2 (6 bases). CDR3 length: 14 amino acids. Trimming removed 8 bases at V and 5 bases at J, with 19 bases between. In DNA, the CDR3 is TGTGCCAGCTCCCTGCGGGGTGGTATTAACGAGCAGTACTTC. Encoded protein: CASSLRGGINEQYF.

This clonotype was seen a single time. This rearrangement joins TRBV18 to TRBJ1-1, with 9 bases matching TRBD1. V lost 3 bases to trimming and J lost 1 base; unmatched junction nucleotides: 6. Germline loops: CDR1 KGHSH, CDR2 LQKENI. This CDR3 region has 16 residues. CDR3 sequence reads: CASSPAGQGGNTEAFF. In DNA form, the CDR3 reads TGTGCCAGCTCACCGGCGGGACAGGGAGGGAACACTGAAGCTTTCTTT.

As to this clonotype: A far larger clone is one base from this, pointing to a likely read error. This chain uses TRBV6-2 or TRBV6-3 with TRBJ1-1, with 7 nucleotides matching TRBD1. The germline V gene has CDR1 MNHEY and CDR2 SVGEGT. The CDR3 consists of 14 residues. V lost 6 bases, J lost 1 base, and 5 bases stayed unmatched. CDR3 in amino acids: CASSPGQWNTEAFF. CDR3 DNA sequence: TGTGCCAGCAGCCCGGGACAGTGGAACACTGAAGCTTTCTTT.

V is TRBV24-1 and J is TRBJ2-1; D is uncertain. The CDR3 extends over 14 amino acids. Deletions cut 3 bases from V and 6 bases from J, with 11 bases between. Germline lookup yields CDR1 KGHDR and CDR2 SFDVKD. For the CDR3, the DNA is TGTGCCACCAGTGATCCGGCCCGCGGCAATGAGCAGTTCTTC. This gives the protein CATSDPARGNEQFF.

This clonotype was observed many times. V gene TRBV6-2 or TRBV6-3 combines with J gene TRBJ1-5; the match to TRBD1 covers 7 bases. The V and J ends lost 6 bases and 6 bases, in that order; junction bases with no gene match: 8. This CDR3 region has 14 residues. Germline CDR1 MNHEY, CDR2 SVGEGT. The CDR3 region is CASSLTGRGQPQHF. The CDR3 region has the DNA TGTGCCAGCAGCCTGACAGGGCGAGGTCAGCCCCAGCATTTT.